Shown below are 31 T cell receptor beta chains from a single sample sequenced in a study of stem cell transplantation in POMP-related autoinflammatory disease. The repertoire was sequenced with immunoSEQ multiplex PCR; TCRdb's copy has only in-frame clones and lacks some. The table shows fewer than 30,000 clones, with around four fifths occurring only once. Specimen: CD4+ T cells from PBMCs, collected before stem cell transplantation. The receptors derive from a human donor with POMP-related autoinflammation and immune dysregulation (PRAID).

This chain uses TRBV10-3 with TRBJ1-1; D perhaps matches TRBD1 (5 bases). CDR1 is ENHRY and CDR2 is SYGVKD in the germline V gene. The CDR3 runs 15 residues. The germline V and J ends were trimmed by 0 bases and 5 bases, with 13 bases remaining between them. The CDR3 is CAISESWQGETEAFF. The DNA for the CDR3 is TGTGCCATCAGTGAGTCCTGGCAGGGAGAGACTGAAGCTTTCTTT.

This rearrangement joins TRBV19 to TRBJ2-7, with TRBD2 matching over 10 bases. Losses at the gene ends were 1 base for V and 3 bases for J; bases not matched to a gene: 6. CDR3 length: 16 residues. CDR1 and CDR2 from the germline V gene are LNHDA and SQIVND (reference sequence). CDR3 loop: CASSIAQASGSYEQYF. The CDR3, as DNA: TGTGCCAGTAGTATAGCCCAGGCTAGCGGGAGCTACGAGCAGTACTTC.

This clone has just a few counts. The chain couples TRBV5-4 to TRBJ2-7, with D hard to call. This CDR3 is 13 amino acids long. Deletions cut 4 bases from V and 4 bases from J, with 12 bases between. Germline CDR1 SGHNT, CDR2 YYREEE (reference sequence). The CDR3 spells CASSPHSGYEQYF. CDR3 DNA: TGTGCCAGCAGCCCCCATTCTGGGTACGAGCAGTACTTC.

The rearrangement links TRBV6-6 to TRBJ2-2; D is unresolved. The CDR3 consists of 14 residues. Per the germline V gene, CDR1 is MNHNY and CDR2 is SVGAGI (reference sequence). V dropped 5 bases and J dropped 3 bases, with 10 bases sitting between them. Written as DNA, the CDR3 is TGTGCCAGCAGTCAGAGGATGTACACCGGGGAGCTGTTTTTT. It encodes CASSQRMYTGELFF.

The table lists this clone with a count of one. DNA of the CDR3: TGTGCCAGCAGCTTACCAGAAAATGAGCAGTTCTTC. This codes for CASSLPENEQFF. This chain uses TRBV7-3 with TRBJ2-1; D remains unclear. The CDR3 sequence is 12 residues long. CDR1 SGHTA and CDR2 FQGTGA come from the germline V gene. V was shortened by 2 bases and J by 7 bases, with 6 bases between the two germline ends.

The table lists this clone with a few counts. The chain links TRBV7-9 to TRBJ1-2; 9 nucleotides line up with TRBD1. Trimming removed 5 bases from V and 6 bases from J; junction bases left unmatched: 7. This CDR3 has 14 amino acids. Germline assignment: CDR1 SEHNR and CDR2 FQNEAQ (reference sequence). CDR3 sequence (DNA): TGTGCCAGCAGCCCGACAGGGGGTAGCGATGGCTACACCTTC. Its protein product is CASSPTGGSDGYTF.

This chain uses TRBV6-5 with TRBJ2-1, with no clear D. Germline V gene lookup returns CDR1 MNHEY and CDR2 SVGAGI. The CDR3 is 15 amino acids. V lost 0 bases to trimming and J lost 8 bases, with 14 bases between them. In nucleotides, the CDR3 is TGTGCCAGCAGTTACTCGGTCCGTAGCTTTCATGAGCAGTTCTTC. Its translation: CASSYSVRSFHEQFF.

This CDR3 reads CASSRAYSGNTIYF. The CDR3 DNA reads as TGTGCCAGTAGTCGGGCGTACTCTGGAAACACCATATATTTT. The chain carries TRBV19 and TRBJ1-3, with D unresolved. The CDR3 runs 14 residues. The germline gives CDR1 LNHDA, CDR2 SQIVND (reference sequence). Between the trimmed V and J ends, which lost 5 bases and 0 bases, there was a span of 8 bases.

As DNA, the CDR3 is TGCGCCAGCAGTTACCTTCCGGGACCCGGAGGGACCGGGGAGCTGTTTTTT. It encodes CASSYLPGPGGTGELFF. The chain is built from TRBV5-1 and TRBJ2-2; possibly TRBD2 for D (6 bases). Trimming pared 5 bases from V and 5 bases from J, leaving 22 bases between. CDR1 SGHRS and CDR2 YFSETQ come from the germline V gene. This CDR3 comprises 17 residues.

This clone has a handful of counts. V is TRBV6-5 and J is TRBJ1-1; D remains ambiguous. Germline assignment: CDR1 MNHEY and CDR2 SVGAGI. With 2 bases removed from V and 1 base from J, the gap between germline ends came to 5 bases. This CDR3 has 13 amino acids. Here the CDR3 reads CASSYRRNTEAFF. The DNA of the CDR3 is TGTGCCAGCAGTTACAGACGGAACACTGAAGCTTTCTTT.

The chain is built from TRBV2 and TRBJ2-6, with D perhaps matching TRBD1 or TRBD2 (5 bases each). Trimming shortened V by 6 bases and J by 2 bases, and 17 bases separated the two germline ends. The CDR3 covers 17 residues. Germline lookup yields CDR1 SNHLY and CDR2 FYNNEI. The CDR3 DNA sequence: TGTGCCAGCAGCGTATTGCGCCAGGGAGCTGGGGCCAACGTCCTGACTTTC. Its translation: CASSVLRQGAGANVLTF.

Only one count was recorded for this clone. This rearrangement joins TRBV6-5 to TRBJ2-7; 7 positions agree with TRBD1. CDR3 size: 15 residues. The ends lost 6 bases at V and 3 bases at J; junction bases unmatched: 11. The V gene's germline CDR1 is MNHEY and CDR2 SVGAGI. The CDR3 bases are TGTGCCAGCAGCCCAGGGGGTACATTTCGCTACGAGCAGTACTTC. It yields the protein CASSPGGTFRYEQYF.

This sequence joins TRBV7-9 and TRBJ1-4, with TRBD1 as a possible D gene (5 bases). Trimming took 4 bases from V and 0 from J, leaving 18 bases between them. This CDR3 contains 18 residues. Germline V gene sequence: CDR1 SEHNR, CDR2 FQNEAQ (reference sequence). CDR3 sequence: CASSSPPTGTATNEKLFF. The CDR3 DNA sequence: TGTGCCAGCAGCTCTCCGCCGACGGGGACTGCAACTAATGAAAAACTGTTTTTT.

The V gene is TRBV7-3, the J gene TRBJ2-4; 10 bases are a match to TRBD1. Germline V gives CDR1 SGHTA, CDR2 FQGTGA. J lost 8 bases, V lost 2 bases, and 0 bases had no gene match. The CDR3 runs to 13 residues. The CDR3 protein is CASSLGTGDIQYF. The CDR3 DNA follows: TGTGCCAGCAGCTTAGGGACAGGGGACATTCAGTACTTC.

The V gene is TRBV28, the J gene TRBJ1-1; TRBD1 agrees at 7 bases. From germline, CDR1 is MDHEN and CDR2 SYDVKM. Trimming at V came to 8 bases and at J to 7 bases, leaving 7 bases not matched to a gene. The CDR3 totals 12 residues. The CDR3 loop reads CASGSRDSEAFF. The DNA for the CDR3 is TGTGCCAGCGGGTCCCGGGACAGTGAAGCTTTCTTT.

This chain connects TRBV4-1 to TRBJ2-3, with TRBD2 matching over 11 bases. The CDR3 contains 18 residues. CDR1 is MGHRA and CDR2 is YSYEKL in the germline V gene. Trimming at V came to 0 bases and at J to 2 bases, leaving 7 bases not matched to a gene. CDR3 sequence reads: CASSQDGVAGGVTDTQYF. The CDR3 nucleotides read TGCGCCAGCAGCCAAGATGGAGTAGCGGGAGGGGTCACAGATACGCAGTATTTT.

The chain links TRBV5-1 to TRBJ2-3; TRBD1 is a possible D gene (6 bases). This CDR3 is 14 amino acids long. V lost 0 bases and J 2 bases, leaving 7 bases between the germline ends. Germline CDR1 reads SGHRS; CDR2 reads YFSETQ. The DNA for the CDR3 is TGCGCCAGCAGCTTGGGGGACAACACAGATACGCAGTATTTT. Translated, it gives CASSLGDNTDTQYF.

DNA for the CDR3: TGTGCCAGCAGCTTAATGACTAGCGGAGATACGCAGTATTTT. It encodes CASSLMTSGDTQYF. The chain has TRBV11-1 and TRBJ2-3; 9 bases are a match to TRBD2. V was pared by 2 bases and J by 5 bases, with 2 bases of the junction left unmatched. Germline V gene lookup returns CDR1 SGHAT and CDR2 FQDESV (reference sequence). The CDR3 sequence is 14 residues long.

This chain connects TRBV7-8 to TRBJ1-1; D ambiguous. The CDR3 loop spans 10 amino acids. V was shortened by 5 bases and J by 4 bases, with 2 bases between the two germline ends. The germline V gene has CDR1 SGHVS and CDR2 FQNEAQ. The CDR3, as DNA: TGTGCCAGCAGCGTCACTGAAGCTTTCTTT. It translates to CASSVTEAFF.

The gene calls are TRBV6-5 and TRBJ2-2, with 13 bases matching TRBD2. V shed 6 bases and J 4 bases; nucleotides not matched to a gene: 2. The germline gives CDR1 MNHEY, CDR2 SVGAGI. This CDR3 is 15 amino acids long. As DNA, the CDR3 is TGTGCCAGCAGCTGGACTAGCGGGAGCACCGGGGAGCTGTTTTTT. Residues: CASSWTSGSTGELFF.

V usage is TRBV7-8 and J usage is TRBJ2-5; TRBD1 is a possible D gene (6 bases). Germline V gene data show CDR1 as SGHVS and CDR2 as FQNEAQ. Trimming shortened V by 8 bases and J by 2 bases, and 24 bases separated the two germline ends. The CDR3 length is 17 residues. CDR3 sequence reads: CASSFSPRDNLQETQYF. CDR3 DNA sequence: TGTGCCAGCTCGTTTTCTCCCCGGGACAACTTACAAGAGACCCAGTACTTC. The variable domain in full, with the rest retrieved from reference TRBV7-8 and TRBJ2-5, is GAGVSQSPRYKVAKRGQDVALRCDPISGHVSLFWYQQALGQGPEFLTYFQNEAQLDKSGLPSDRFFAERPEGSVSTLKIQRTQQEDSAVYLCASSFSPRDNLQETQYFGPGTRLLVL.

The DNA of the CDR3 is TGCGCCAGCAGCCAACCCCCGGACAGGGGCAATCAGCCCCAGCATTTT. It yields the protein CASSQPPDRGNQPQHF. The rearrangement links TRBV4-1 to TRBJ1-5; 8 bases are a match to TRBD1. CDR1 and CDR2 (germline): MGHRA, YSYEKL. Trimming cost V 2 bases and J 2 bases; bases outside gene matches: 5. The CDR3 contains 16 residues.

The V call is TRBV6-1, the J call TRBJ2-1, with TRBD2 identical over 9 bases. Germline assignment: CDR1 MNHNS and CDR2 SASEGT. Trimming removed 6 bases from V and 9 bases from J; junction bases left unmatched: 9. CDR3 length: 14 amino acids. The CDR3 region is CASSIAGDPIEQFF. In DNA form, the CDR3 reads TGTGCCAGCAGCATAGCGGGAGATCCTATTGAGCAGTTCTTC.

This chain uses TRBV20-1 with TRBJ2-1, with 7 nucleotides matching TRBD2. Per the germline V gene, CDR1 is DFQATT and CDR2 is SNEGSKA (reference sequence). The V gene end was trimmed by 3 bases and the J gene end by 10 bases; junction bases not matched to a gene: 3. There are 11 residues in the CDR3. CDR3 nucleotides: TGCAGTGCTAGTATGGGGGGGGAGCAGTTCTTC. This gives the protein CSASMGGEQFF.

This chain joins TRBV7-3 and TRBJ2-6; D call uncertain. V dropped 1 base and J dropped 0 bases, with 7 bases sitting between them. Germline CDR1 and CDR2: SGHTA and FQGTGA. CDR3 length: 16 residues. The CDR3 region has the DNA TGTGCCAGCAGCTTAAATATGGGCTCTGGGGCCAACGTCCTGACTTTC. Encoded protein: CASSLNMGSGANVLTF.

The chain couples TRBV7-9 to TRBJ2-1; 8 bases are a match to TRBD2. CDR1 and CDR2 from the germline V gene are SEHNR and FQNEAQ (reference sequence). V dropped 7 bases and J dropped 4; count of bases not matched to a gene: 12. The CDR3 spans 16 residues. The CDR3 reads CASKSYGSGSYNEQFF. The CDR3 DNA follows: TGTGCCAGCAAATCATATGGGAGCGGGAGTTACAATGAGCAGTTCTTC.

The V gene is TRBV18, the J gene TRBJ2-5, with D maybe TRBD2 (5 bases). This CDR3 comprises 13 residues. Trimming shortened V by 3 bases and J by 2 bases, and 7 bases separated the two germline ends. The germline gives CDR1 KGHSH, CDR2 LQKENI. Here the CDR3 DNA reads TGTGCCAGCTCACCGGGAGATCAAGAGACCCAGTACTTC. Translated, it gives CASSPGDQETQYF.

This chain links TRBV6-5 with TRBJ2-3; 12 nucleotides agree with TRBD2. CDR1 is MNHEY and CDR2 is SVGAGI in the germline V gene. The CDR3 contains 15 residues. V lost 6 bases, J lost 2 bases, and 3 bases stayed unmatched. Here the CDR3 DNA reads TGTGCCAGCAGGCTAGCGGGAGGGCCCACAGATACGCAGTATTTT. Protein: CASRLAGGPTDTQYF.

The chain combines TRBV6-1 with TRBJ1-2; weak D call: TRBD1 (5 bases). Germline values: CDR1 MNHNS, CDR2 SASEGT. Deletions cut 4 bases from V and 8 bases from J, with 14 bases between. The CDR3 is 13 amino acids. The DNA for the CDR3 is TGTGCCAGCAGTGTGAGTCAGGGAGAAGGCTACACCTTC. Its protein is CASSVSQGEGYTF.

This clone was seen more than once but under ten times. The V and J genes are TRBV10-1 and TRBJ2-3; TRBD1 matches 10 bases. V shed 3 bases and J 5 bases; nucleotides not matched to a gene: 5. The germline V gene encodes CDR1 WNHNN and CDR2 SYGVQD (reference sequence). The CDR3 is 15 amino acids. In nucleotides, the CDR3 is TGCGCCAGCAGTGACCCGGGACAGGGGATAGATACGCAGTATTTT. It yields the protein CASSDPGQGIDTQYF.

The rearrangement uses TRBV19 and TRBJ2-7; perhaps TRBD1 as D (6 bases). This CDR3 comprises 15 residues. Germline CDR1 reads LNHDA; CDR2 reads SQIVND (reference sequence). Trimming removed 4 bases from V and 0 bases from J, with 13 bases in between. As DNA, the CDR3 is TGTGCCAGTAGTAACCCAGGACAGCACTCCTACGAGCAGTACTTC. Encoded protein: CASSNPGQHSYEQYF.